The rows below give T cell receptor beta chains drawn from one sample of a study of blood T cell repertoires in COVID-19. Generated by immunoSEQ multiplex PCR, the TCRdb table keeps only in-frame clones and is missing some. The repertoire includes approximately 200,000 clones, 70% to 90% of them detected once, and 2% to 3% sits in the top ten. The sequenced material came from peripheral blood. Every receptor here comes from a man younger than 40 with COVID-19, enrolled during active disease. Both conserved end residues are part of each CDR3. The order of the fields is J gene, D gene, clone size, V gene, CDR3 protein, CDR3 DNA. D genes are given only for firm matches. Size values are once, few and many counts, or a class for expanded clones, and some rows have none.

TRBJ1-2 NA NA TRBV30 CAGHTAGRFNYGYTF TGTGCCGGACACACGGCAGGGCGATTCAACTATGGCTACACCTTC
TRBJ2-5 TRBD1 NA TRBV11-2 CASSFRGTGGETQYF TGTGCCAGCAGCTTCCGGGGGACAGGGGGCGAGACCCAGTACTTC
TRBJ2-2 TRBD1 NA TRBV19 CASTLTGGFGGELFF TGTGCCAGTACCCTGACAGGGGGCTTCGGCGGGGAGCTGTTTTTT
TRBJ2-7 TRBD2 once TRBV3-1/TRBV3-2 CASGRGASGNYEQYF TGTGCCAGCGGTCGTGGGGCTAGCGGGAACTACGAGCAGTACTTC
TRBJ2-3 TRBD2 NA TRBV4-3 CASSHGTTSADTQYF TGCGCCAGCAGCCACGGGACTACCTCGGCAGATACGCAGTATTTT
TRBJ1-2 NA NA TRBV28 CASHLGYGYTF TGTGCCAGCCACCTAGGCTATGGCTACACCTTC
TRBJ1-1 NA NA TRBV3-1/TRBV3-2 CASRDLGNTEAFF TGTGCCAGCAGGGACTTGGGGAACACTGAAGCTTTCTTT
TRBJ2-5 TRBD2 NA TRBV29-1 CSVDRQGLAGSAETQYF TGCAGCGTTGACCGGCAGGGACTAGCGGGGTCGGCAGAGACCCAGTACTTC
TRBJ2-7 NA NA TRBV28 CASSFIRNTYEQYF TGTGCCAGCAGTTTTATCAGGAATACCTACGAGCAGTACTTC
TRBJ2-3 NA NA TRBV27 CASSLTSSTDTQYF TGTGCCAGCAGTTTAACGAGTAGCACAGATACGCAGTATTTT
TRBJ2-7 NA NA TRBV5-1 CASRRLGTYEQYF TGCGCCAGCAGGAGACTAGGAACCTACGAGCAGTACTTC
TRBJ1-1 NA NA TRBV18 CASSPQGQNTEAFF TGTGCCAGCTCACCACAGGGGCAGAACACTGAAGCTTTCTTT
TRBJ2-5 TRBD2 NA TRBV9 CASSLTSGGSETQYF TGTGCCAGCAGCTTGACTAGCGGGGGGTCTGAGACCCAGTACTTC
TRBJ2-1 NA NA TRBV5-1 CASSLASQSGEQFF TGCGCCAGCAGCTTGGCCTCACAGTCAGGTGAGCAGTTCTTC
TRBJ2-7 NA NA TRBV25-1 CASSLYGGHGEQYF TGTGCCAGCAGCCTGTATGGCGGGCATGGGGAGCAGTACTTC
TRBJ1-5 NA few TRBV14 CASSQVEGRPQHF TGTGCCAGCAGCCAAGTCGAGGGCAGGCCCCAGCATTTT
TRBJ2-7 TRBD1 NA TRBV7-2 CASSSFGQGADEQYF TGTGCCAGCAGTTCTTTCGGACAGGGGGCTGATGAGCAGTACTTC
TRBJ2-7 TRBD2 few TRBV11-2 CASSLAAGLAGPEQYF TGTGCCAGCAGCTTAGCAGCGGGACTAGCGGGCCCCGAGCAGTACTTC
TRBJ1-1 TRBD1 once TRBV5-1 CASSLGQGRTEAFF TGCGCCAGCAGCTTAGGACAGGGGAGGACTGAAGCTTTCTTT
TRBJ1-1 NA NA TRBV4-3 CASSQDLRGMNTEAFF TGCGCCAGCAGCCAAGATCTACGGGGAATGAACACTGAAGCTTTCTTT
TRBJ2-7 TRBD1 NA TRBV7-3 CASSFLDRGYEQYF TGTGCCAGCAGCTTCCTGGACAGGGGTTACGAGCAGTACTTC
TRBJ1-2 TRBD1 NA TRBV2 CASSELGQGYYGYTF TGTGCCAGCAGTGAATTGGGACAGGGGTACTATGGCTACACCTTC
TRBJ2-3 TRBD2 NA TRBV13 CASLGTNTDTQYF TGTGCCAGCCTCGGGACTAACACAGATACGCAGTATTTT
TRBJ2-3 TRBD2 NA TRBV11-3 CASSFGTSRTTDTQYF TGTGCCAGCAGCTTCGGGACTAGCCGGACCACAGATACGCAGTATTTT
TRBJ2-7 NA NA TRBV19 CASSSDRNSEQYF TGTGCCAGTAGTAGCGACAGGAACAGCGAGCAGTACTTC
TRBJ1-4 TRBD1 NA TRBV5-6 CASSFAGTGGEKLFF TGTGCCAGCAGCTTCGCCGGGACAGGGGGGGAAAAACTGTTTTTT
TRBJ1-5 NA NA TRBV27 CASSLYGTSYSNQPQHF TGTGCCAGCAGTTTATACGGGACATCCTATAGCAATCAGCCCCAGCATTTT
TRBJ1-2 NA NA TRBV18 CASSRPKEGDHGYTF TGTGCCAGCTCACGACCAAAAGAGGGGGATCACGGCTACACCTTC
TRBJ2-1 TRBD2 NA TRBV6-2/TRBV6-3 CASSGTSGFRDEQFF TGTGCCAGCAGCGGGACTAGCGGGTTCCGGGATGAGCAGTTCTTC
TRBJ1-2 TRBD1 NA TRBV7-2 CASSLQGAPHGYTF TGTGCCAGCAGCTTACAGGGGGCGCCTCATGGCTACACCTTC
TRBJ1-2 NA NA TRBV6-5 CASSYDRNPAGGYTF TGTGCCAGCAGTTACGACAGGAATCCGGCTGGTGGCTACACCTTC
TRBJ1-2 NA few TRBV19 CASSDRRGANYGYTF TGTGCCAGTAGTGACCGCCGGGGGGCTAACTATGGCTACACCTTC